These T cell receptor beta chains were read from a single sample in a study of blood T cell repertoires in COVID-19. Sequencing used immunoSEQ multiplex PCR; TCRdb keeps in-frame clones, though not all of them. This sample has tens of thousands of clones, with around nine tenths found just once. Material for sequencing was peripheral blood. These receptors were taken from a human donor in a cohort sampled during active COVID-19. The CDR3 runs from the conserved cysteine through the conserved F or W. Fields, in order: CDR3 length, V gene, D gene, J gene, CDR3 protein, CDR3 DNA. The D gene is left open where the match is weak.

>13|TRBV2|-|TRBJ2-3
CASRASSADTQYF
TGTGCCAGCAGGGCTAGTTCGGCAGATACGCAGTATTTT
>14|TRBV5-1|-|TRBJ2-3
CASSLGDNTDTQYF
TGCGCCAGCAGCTTGGGGGACAACACAGATACGCAGTATTTT
>15|TRBV7-9|-|TRBJ2-7
CASSYQRGNQYEQYF
TGTGCCAGCAGTTACCAACGGGGGAACCAATACGAGCAGTACTTC
>16|TRBV7-9|TRBD1|TRBJ2-1
CASSLEDRGRDNEQFF
TGTGCCAGCAGCTTAGAGGACAGGGGGCGCGACAATGAGCAGTTCTTC
>16|TRBV18|TRBD1|TRBJ1-1
CASSPGTGRGYTEAFF
TGTGCCAGCTCACCCGGGACAGGGAGGGGGTACACTGAAGCTTTCTTT
>14|TRBV11-3|-|TRBJ2-6
CASSPSSGANVLTF
TGTGCCAGCAGCCCTTCTTCGGGGGCCAACGTCCTGACTTTC
>12|TRBV10-3|-|TRBJ2-3
CATGVSTDTQYF
TGTGCCACCGGGGTCAGCACAGATACGCAGTATTTT
>15|TRBV2|TRBD2|TRBJ2-7
CASTQNGLAGAEQYF
TGTGCCAGCACTCAAAATGGACTAGCGGGGGCCGAGCAGTACTTC
>14|TRBV19|-|TRBJ2-7
CASSIGGRWGEQYF
TGTGCCAGTAGTATTGGGGGCCGGTGGGGCGAGCAGTACTTC
>19|TRBV5-3|TRBD1|TRBJ2-6
CARSCSRGYQLSGANVLTF
TGTGCCAGAAGTTGTTCCAGGGGGTATCAACTCTCTGGGGCCAACGTCCTGACTTTC
>17|TRBV5-1|-|TRBJ1-1
CASSSIPGLRGNTEAFF
TGCGCCAGCAGCTCCATCCCGGGACTCCGAGGCAACACTGAAGCTTTCTTT
>18|TRBV18|TRBD2|TRBJ2-1
CASSPLRTSGYGGNEQFF
TGTGCCAGCTCACCACTTCGGACTAGCGGGTATGGTGGGAATGAGCAGTTCTTC
>19|TRBV4-2|TRBD2|TRBJ2-4
CASSRQVVAGGPDKNIQYF
TGTGCCAGCAGCCGTCAGGTGGTAGCGGGGGGGCCTGACAAAAACATTCAGTACTTC
>15|TRBV5-6|-|TRBJ2-2
CASSPASGAGGELFF
TGTGCCAGCAGCCCCGCATCCGGCGCAGGCGGGGAGCTGTTTTTT
>11|TRBV3-1/TRBV3-2|-|TRBJ2-1
CASSQVEEQFF
TGTGCCAGCAGCCAAGTAGAGGAGCAGTTCTTC
>13|TRBV4-3|TRBD1|TRBJ1-2
CASSQEQGYGYTF
TGCGCCAGCAGCCAAGAACAGGGGTATGGCTACACCTTC
>13|TRBV19|-|TRBJ2-7
CASSPSVSYEQYF
TGTGCCAGTAGTCCTAGCGTCTCCTACGAGCAGTACTTC